Listed below are T cell receptor beta chains from one sample, sequenced in a study of OX40 agonist ivuxolimab in advanced cancers. Some clones are missing from TCRdb's copy, which holds only in-frame ones; the method was immunoSEQ multiplex PCR. The table records some 80,000 clones, 86% of them present only once. The starting material was CD4+ or CD8+ T cells sorted from blood, obtained in a trial of the OX40 agonist ivuxolimab. These receptors were taken from an adult with an advanced solid tumor such as melanoma, head and neck, liver or kidney cancer. Each CDR3 is given with its conserved first and last residue. D genes are given only for firm matches. A row's size may be missing; if present it is once, few, many or a size class.

CDR3 protein | CDR3 DNA | clone size | J gene | V gene | D gene
CAITSGKNEQFF | TGTGCCATAACTAGCGGGAAGAATGAGCAGTTCTTC | . | TRBJ2-1 | TRBV6-6 | TRBD2
CASSLMLGAEKLFF | TGTGCCAGCTCACTAATGCTCGGTGCGGAAAAACTGTTTTTT | . | TRBJ1-4 | TRBV18 | .
CASRRVGYNEQFF | TGTGCCAGCAGAAGGGTAGGCTACAATGAGCAGTTCTTC | once | TRBJ2-1 | TRBV27 | .
CASSLPGQNYGYTF | TGCGCCAGCAGCTTGCCGGGACAGAACTATGGCTACACCTTC | once | TRBJ1-2 | TRBV5-1 | TRBD1
CASSFGTGVQPQHF | TGTGCCAGCAGCTTTGGGACAGGGGTTCAGCCCCAGCATTTT | . | TRBJ1-5 | TRBV5-5 | TRBD1
CASSSGRLNEKLFF | TGCGCCAGCAGCTCTGGACGGCTTAATGAAAAACTGTTTTTT | . | TRBJ1-4 | TRBV5-1 | .
CASSPQSYEQYF | TGTGCCAGCAGTCCGCAGTCCTACGAGCAGTACTTC | . | TRBJ2-7 | TRBV6-6 | .
CASSSHSSGYNEQFF | TGTGCCAGCAGTTCTCACAGCTCAGGGTACAATGAGCAGTTCTTC | . | TRBJ2-1 | TRBV6-6 | .
CASSPPGQGLYEQYF | TGTGCCAGCAGCCCCCCGGGACAGGGTCTCTACGAGCAGTACTTC | . | TRBJ2-7 | TRBV27 | TRBD1
CAWSVQGARVAFF | TGTGCCTGGAGTGTACAGGGGGCGCGGGTGGCTTTCTTT | . | TRBJ1-1 | TRBV30 | TRBD1